What follows are 6 T cell receptor beta chains derived from one specimen sequenced in a study of cytomegalovirus exposure and HLA in healthy donors (dated by TCRdb to about 2017). The library was generated by the immunoSEQ multiplex PCR assay. For the multiplex PCR, a mixture combining 60 forward primers for TCR Vbeta segments and 13 reverse primers for TCR Jbeta segments was used. Here the immuneACCESS table is served through TCRdb, limited to in-frame sequences with V and J called. Missing clones are a known gap in these copies; in checked studies unresolved V genes cover under half, and the rest lacks a known reason. This sample's listing comprises roughly 69,000 clones. Around 1.6% of the sample comes from the top ten. Specimen: PBMCs. These receptors were obtained from a woman under 40 in good health and CMV-seronegative.

The V gene is TRBV28, the J gene TRBJ2-7; 10 bases align to TRBD1. The germline V gene has CDR1 MDHEN and CDR2 SYDVKM. After removal of 5 bases from V and 3 bases from J, the junction contained 7 bases not matched to a gene. The CDR3 length is 15 residues. The CDR3 spells CASSGTGAGLYEQYF. DNA for the CDR3: TGTGCCAGCAGTGGGACAGGGGCGGGTCTCTACGAGCAGTACTTC.

The chain is built from TRBV7-8 and TRBJ1-5, with no clear D. V was pared by 1 base and J by 1 base, with 11 bases between. From germline, CDR1 is SGHVS and CDR2 FQNEAQ. CDR3 length equals 16 residues. The CDR3 loop is CASSLEVPRSNQPQHF. The CDR3 DNA follows: TGTGCCAGCAGCTTAGAAGTGCCGAGGAGCAATCAGCCCCAGCATTTT.

This chain connects TRBV2 to TRBJ2-7; D is possibly TRBD2 (6 bases). The CDR3 has 13 residues. Germline V gene lookup returns CDR1 SNHLY and CDR2 FYNNEI. The germline V and J ends were trimmed by 8 bases and 9 bases, with 20 bases remaining between them. The CDR3 DNA sequence: TGTGCCAGCGGAAGCCTGGGGGGTTTAGGGCAGTACTTC. It codes for CASGSLGGLGQYF.

The genes are TRBV10-3 and TRBJ2-7; 7 positions agree with TRBD2. This CDR3 is built from 13 residues. Looked up from germline, CDR1 is ENHRY and CDR2 is SYGVKD. Unmatched junction bases numbered 10, after V lost 8 bases and J lost 6 bases. The chain's CDR3 is CAIAQGAGTEQYF. The CDR3 region has the DNA TGTGCCATCGCGCAGGGAGCGGGAACCGAGCAGTACTTC.

This rearrangement joins TRBV10-3 to TRBJ2-7; 9 nucleotides line up with TRBD1. The CDR3 has 16 amino acids. Germline assignment: CDR1 ENHRY and CDR2 SYGVKD. Unmatched junction bases numbered 11, after V lost 2 bases and J lost 6 bases. The CDR3 DNA reads as TGTGCCATCAGTGAGGGCCTACGGACAGGGGTAGGCGAGCAGTACTTC. It is translated as CAISEGLRTGVGEQYF.

The chain uses TRBV6-1 and TRBJ1-4; D gene ambiguous. The CDR3 sequence is 13 residues long. Germline V gives CDR1 MNHNS, CDR2 SASEGT. The V end lost 0 bases, the J end lost 10 bases, and 9 bases lay between the germline ends. The CDR3 loop reads CASSEAPRGKLFF. The CDR3 DNA follows: TGTGCCAGCAGTGAAGCTCCCCGGGGAAAACTGTTTTTT.